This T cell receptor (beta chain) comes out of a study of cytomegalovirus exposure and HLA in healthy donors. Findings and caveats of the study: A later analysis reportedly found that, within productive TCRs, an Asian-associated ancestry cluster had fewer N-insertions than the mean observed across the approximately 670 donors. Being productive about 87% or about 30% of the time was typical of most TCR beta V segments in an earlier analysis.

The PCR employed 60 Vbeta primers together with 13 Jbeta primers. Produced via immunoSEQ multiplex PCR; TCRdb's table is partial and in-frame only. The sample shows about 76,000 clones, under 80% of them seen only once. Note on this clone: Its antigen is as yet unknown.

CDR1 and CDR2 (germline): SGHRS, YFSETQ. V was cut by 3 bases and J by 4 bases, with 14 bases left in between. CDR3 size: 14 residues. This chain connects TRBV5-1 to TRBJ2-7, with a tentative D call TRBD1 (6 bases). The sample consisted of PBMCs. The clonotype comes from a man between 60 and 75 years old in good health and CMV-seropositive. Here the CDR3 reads CASSSWTADYEQYF. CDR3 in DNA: TGCGCCAGCAGCTCCTGGACAGCCGATTACGAGCAGTACTTC.